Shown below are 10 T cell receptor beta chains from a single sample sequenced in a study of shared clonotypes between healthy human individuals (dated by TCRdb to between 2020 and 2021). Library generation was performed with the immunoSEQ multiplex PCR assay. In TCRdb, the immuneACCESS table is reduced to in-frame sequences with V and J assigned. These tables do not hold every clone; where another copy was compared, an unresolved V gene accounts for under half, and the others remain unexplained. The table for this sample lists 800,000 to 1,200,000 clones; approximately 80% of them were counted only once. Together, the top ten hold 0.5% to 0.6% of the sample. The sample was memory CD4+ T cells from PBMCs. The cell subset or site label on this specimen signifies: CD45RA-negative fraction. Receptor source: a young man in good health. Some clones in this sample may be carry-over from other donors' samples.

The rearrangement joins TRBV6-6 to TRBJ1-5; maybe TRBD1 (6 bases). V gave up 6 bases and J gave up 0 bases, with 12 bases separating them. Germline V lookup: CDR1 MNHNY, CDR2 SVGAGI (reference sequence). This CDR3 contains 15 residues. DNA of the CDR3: TGTGCCAGCAGCCAGGACAGATATAGCAATCAGCCCCAGCATTTT. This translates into CASSQDRYSNQPQHF.

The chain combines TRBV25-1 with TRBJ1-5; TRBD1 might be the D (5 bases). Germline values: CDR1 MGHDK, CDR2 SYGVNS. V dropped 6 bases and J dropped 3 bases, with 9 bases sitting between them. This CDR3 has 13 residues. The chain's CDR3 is CASSAGYNQPQHF. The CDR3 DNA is TGTGCCAGCAGCGCAGGGTACAATCAGCCCCAGCATTTT.

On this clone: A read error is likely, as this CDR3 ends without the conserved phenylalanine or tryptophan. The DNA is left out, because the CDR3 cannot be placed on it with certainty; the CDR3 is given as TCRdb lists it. This CDR3 is CASSHQPGTEIPC. The chain uses TRBV21-1 and TRBJ2-6; the table calls TRBD1, which could not be checked here. TRBV21-1 is noted as a pseudogene. With termini counted, the CDR3 has 13 amino acids.

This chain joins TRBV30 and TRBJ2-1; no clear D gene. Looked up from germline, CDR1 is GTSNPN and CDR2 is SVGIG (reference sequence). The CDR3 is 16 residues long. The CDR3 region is CAQSGRGPQFYNEQFF. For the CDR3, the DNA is TGTGCACAAAGTGGGCGTGGGCCTCAATTCTACAATGAGCAGTTCTTC.

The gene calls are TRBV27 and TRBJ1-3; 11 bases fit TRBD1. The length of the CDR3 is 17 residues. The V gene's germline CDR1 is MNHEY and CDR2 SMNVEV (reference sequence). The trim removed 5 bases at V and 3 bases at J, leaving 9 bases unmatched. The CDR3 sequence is CASSRAGTGGFGNTIYF. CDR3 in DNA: TGTGCCAGCAGTCGCGCAGGGACAGGGGGTTTTGGAAACACCATATATTTT.

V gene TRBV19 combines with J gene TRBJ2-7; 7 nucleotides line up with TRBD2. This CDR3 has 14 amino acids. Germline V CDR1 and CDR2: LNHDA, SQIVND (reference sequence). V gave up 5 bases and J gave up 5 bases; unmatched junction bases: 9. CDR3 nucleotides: TGTGCCAGTAGTTACGGGACTAAAAGGAACGAGCAGTACTTC. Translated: CASSYGTKRNEQYF.

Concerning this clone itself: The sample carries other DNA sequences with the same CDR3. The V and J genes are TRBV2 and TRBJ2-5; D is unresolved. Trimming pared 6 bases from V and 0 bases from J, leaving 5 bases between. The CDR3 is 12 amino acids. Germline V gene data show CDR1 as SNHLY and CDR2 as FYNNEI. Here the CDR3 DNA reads TGTGCCAGCAGGACGGACCAAGAGACCCAGTACTTC. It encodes CASRTDQETQYF.

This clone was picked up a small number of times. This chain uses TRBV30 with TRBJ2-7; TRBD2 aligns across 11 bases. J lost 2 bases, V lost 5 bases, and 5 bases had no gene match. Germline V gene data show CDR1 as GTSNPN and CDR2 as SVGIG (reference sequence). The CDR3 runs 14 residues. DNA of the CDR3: TGTGCCTGGGCCCGACTAGCGGGACCCTACGAGCAGTACTTC. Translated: CAWARLAGPYEQYF.

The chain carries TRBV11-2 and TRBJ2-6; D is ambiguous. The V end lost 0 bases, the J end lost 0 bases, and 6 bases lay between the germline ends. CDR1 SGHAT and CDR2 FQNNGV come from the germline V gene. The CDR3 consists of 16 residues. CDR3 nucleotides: TGTGCCAGCAGCTTAGATTCGGTCTCTGGGGCCAACGTCCTGACTTTC. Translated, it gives CASSLDSVSGANVLTF.

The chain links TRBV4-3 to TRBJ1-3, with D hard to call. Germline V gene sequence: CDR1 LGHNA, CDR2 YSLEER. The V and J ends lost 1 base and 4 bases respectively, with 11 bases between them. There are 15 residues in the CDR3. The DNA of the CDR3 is TGCGCCAGCAGCCAAGCAACCGCATCGGGAAACACCATATATTTT. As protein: CASSQATASGNTIYF.